The present T cell receptor (beta chain) was sequenced within a study of blood T cell repertoires in COVID-19. At the level of the study: Sites in the United States, Italy and Spain provided acute and convalescent COVID-19 samples. T cells, B-cell-depleted T cells, or PBMCs supplied cDNA or gDNA.

Original processing notes: Estimation of nucleated cell counts relied on the amplification of reference gene primers. Assay used: immunoSEQ multiplex PCR; TCRdb lists only in-frame clones, some missing. V and J calls and clone size are as listed in that table; D and trimming were resolved from the DNA. The profile shows about 200,000 clones, roughly 90% of them singletons. This clonotype was obtained from a man aged 55 to 69 who had recovered from COVID-19. Sequenced material: peripheral blood.

CDR3 sequence reads: CASSPSTGGNEQFF. The CDR3 DNA is TGTGCCAGCTCACCCTCGACAGGGGGCAATGAGCAGTTCTTC. The V call is TRBV18, the J call TRBJ2-1, with 9 nucleotides matching TRBD1. V shed 3 bases, J shed 6 bases, and the junction held 3 bases outside the gene matches. This CDR3 region has 14 residues. The germline V gene has CDR1 KGHSH and CDR2 LQKENI.